This T cell receptor (beta chain) was recovered during a study of cytomegalovirus exposure and HLA in healthy donors. Study overall: Around 80 million unique TCRs from HLA-typed donors were held in an early data release.

Primers: 60 Vbeta forward and 13 Jbeta reverse. Produced via immunoSEQ multiplex PCR; TCRdb's table is partial and in-frame only. The sample includes about 120,000 clones, roughly 80% of them seen just once. Germline CDR1 and CDR2: SEHNR and FQNEAQ (reference sequence). The CDR3 covers 14 residues. Between the trimmed V and J ends, which lost 0 bases and 4 bases, there was a span of 9 bases. The TCR sequence derives from a woman aged 40 to 49 in good health and CMV-seropositive. The source material was PBMCs. J is TRBJ1-2 and V is TRBV7-9; maybe TRBD1 (5 bases). CDR3: CASSLAGEGYGYTF. Written as DNA, the CDR3 is TGTGCCAGCAGCTTAGCAGGGGAGGGCTATGGCTACACCTTC.